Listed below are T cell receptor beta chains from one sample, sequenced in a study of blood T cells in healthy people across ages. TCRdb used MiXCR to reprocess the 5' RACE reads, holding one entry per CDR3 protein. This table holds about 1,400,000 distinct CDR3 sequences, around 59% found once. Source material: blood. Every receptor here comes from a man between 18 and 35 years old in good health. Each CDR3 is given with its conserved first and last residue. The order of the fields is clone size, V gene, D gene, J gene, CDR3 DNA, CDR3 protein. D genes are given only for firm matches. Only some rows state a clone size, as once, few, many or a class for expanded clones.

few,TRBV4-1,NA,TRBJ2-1,TGCGCCAGCAGCCAAATGGAGGACTATGAGCAGTTTTTC,CASSQMEDYEQFF
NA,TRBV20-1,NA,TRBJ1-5,TGCAGTGCTAGAGCGCACCCGGGAGAGCCCCAGCATTTT,CSARAHPGEPQHF
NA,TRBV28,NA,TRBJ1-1,TGTGCCAGCAGTCCCGTGTGGGTGAACACTGAAGCTTTCTTT,CASSPVWVNTEAFF
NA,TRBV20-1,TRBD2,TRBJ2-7,TGCAGTGCTGGGGGACTAGCGGGAGGGCTTTACGAGCAGTACTTC,CSAGGLAGGLYEQYF
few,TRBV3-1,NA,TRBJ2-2,TGTGCCAGCAGCCTTTCAAGAGGGATGTCTGGGGAGCTGTTTTTT,CASSLSRGMSGELFF
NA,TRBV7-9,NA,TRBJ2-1,TGTGCCAGCAGTGACGGGGGGCTCCTCGGTGAGCAGTTCTTC,CASSDGGLLGEQFF
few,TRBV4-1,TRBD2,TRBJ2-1,TGCGCCAGCAGCCAAGAGACTAGCGGGGGGTATGAGCAGTTCTTC,CASSQETSGGYEQFF
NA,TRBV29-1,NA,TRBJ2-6,TGCAGCGTTGAGGGCAGCGTCTCTGGGCCCAACGTCCTGACTTTC,CSVEGSVSGPNVLTF
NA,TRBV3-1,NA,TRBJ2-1,TGTGCCAGCAGCCGCACTACTAGCCTACTAGTACAATGGCAGTTCTTC,CASSRTTSLLVQWQFF
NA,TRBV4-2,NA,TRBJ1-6,TGTGCCAGCAGCCAAGAAGGGGAGAATTCACCCCTCCACTTT,CASSQEGENSPLHF
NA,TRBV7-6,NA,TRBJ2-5,TGTGCCAGCAGCTTACGGACTGCAGAGACCCAGTACTTC,CASSLRTAETQYF
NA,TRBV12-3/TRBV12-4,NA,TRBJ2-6,TGTGCCAGCAGTTTTTTGGGACCGCTCTCTGGGGCCAACATCCTGACTTTC,CASSFLGPLSGANILTF
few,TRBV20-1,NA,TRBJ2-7,TGCAGTGCTAGGAGTGCCCAGTCGAGCTCCTACGAGCAGTACTTC,CSARSAQSSSYEQYF
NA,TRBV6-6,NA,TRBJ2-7,TGTGCCAGCGTGCTGGGCTACGAGCAGTACTTC,CASVLGYEQYF
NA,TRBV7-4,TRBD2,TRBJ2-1,TGTGCCAGCAGGCCGCCGGGACTAGCGGGGACCAATGAGCAGTTCTTC,CASRPPGLAGTNEQFF
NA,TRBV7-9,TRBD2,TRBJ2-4,TGTGCCAGCAGCTTAGGTCCAGCAGCGGGAGGGCCGTACTTC,CASSLGPAAGGPYF
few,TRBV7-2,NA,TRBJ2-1,TGTGCCAGCAGCTACCCCGGGATATACAATGAGCAGTTCTTC,CASSYPGIYNEQFF
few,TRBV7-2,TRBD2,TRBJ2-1,TGTGCCAGCAGCGGGACTAGCGGAACCTACAATGAGCAGTTCTTC,CASSGTSGTYNEQFF
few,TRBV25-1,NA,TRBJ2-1,TGTGCCAGCAGGGCGGTGGGGGAGTCCTACAATGAGCAGTTCTTC,CASRAVGESYNEQFF
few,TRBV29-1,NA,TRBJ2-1,TGCAGCGGTACTACCAGCGGCGTGGGGGAGCAGTTCTTC,CSGTTSGVGEQFF
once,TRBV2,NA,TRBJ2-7,TGTGCCAGCACACGGCAGAGCTCCGACGAGCAGTACTTC,CASTRQSSDEQYF
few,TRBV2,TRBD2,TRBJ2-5,TGTGCCAGCAGTGCTCGGACTAGCGGGAGGGCCGGGGCAGAGACCCAGTACTTC,CASSARTSGRAGAETQYF
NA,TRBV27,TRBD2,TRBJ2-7,TGTGCCAGCAGTCCGAACCGGGGACTAGGGGACTACGAGCAGTACTTC,CASSPNRGLGDYEQYF
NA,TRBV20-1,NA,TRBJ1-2,TGCAGTGCTAGAGATGATGGGAGAATCTCTAACTATGGCTACACCTTC,CSARDDGRISNYGYTF